This T cell receptor (beta chain) was documented in a study of CXCR3-negative and CXCR3-positive naive CD8 T cells. Whole-study context: Roughly 1.5 +/- 0.3 million TRB reads came from each library, giving about 140 million in total.

The CDR3 is 15 amino acids. Germline lookup yields CDR1 MNHEY and CDR2 SMNVEV (reference sequence). Details on this clonotype: Its antigen remains unknown.

Naive cells were sorted as CD45RO-, CCR7+, CD27+ and CD95-. The study made its TRB cDNA libraries by 5' RACE, adding UMI labels. Each CDR3 protein gets one entry in TCRdb, which reprocessed the 5' RACE reads and gives no DNA. The sample has some 150,000 distinct CDR3 sequences. Overall study findings and caveats: Hydrophobicity of TRB CDR3s was greater in CXCR3-positive naive cells than in CXCR3-negative naive cells. Both naive subsets showed comparably high diversity, and memory CD8+ cells showed much lower diversity. Cryopreserved cells partially lost CXCR3 expression, and fresh PBMCs were used in most assays.

V is TRBV27 and J is TRBJ1-4; the TCRdb call, TRBD1, lacks DNA for checking. Sequencing input: naive CXCR3+ CD8+ T cells from blood. The sample's subset: CD45RO-CCR7+CD27+CD95- naive CD8+ T cells expressing CXCR3 (TNR3+). The source is a human donor in good health. Some clones in this sample may be carry-over from other donors' samples. The CDR3 spells CASSPLPGVEEKLFF.